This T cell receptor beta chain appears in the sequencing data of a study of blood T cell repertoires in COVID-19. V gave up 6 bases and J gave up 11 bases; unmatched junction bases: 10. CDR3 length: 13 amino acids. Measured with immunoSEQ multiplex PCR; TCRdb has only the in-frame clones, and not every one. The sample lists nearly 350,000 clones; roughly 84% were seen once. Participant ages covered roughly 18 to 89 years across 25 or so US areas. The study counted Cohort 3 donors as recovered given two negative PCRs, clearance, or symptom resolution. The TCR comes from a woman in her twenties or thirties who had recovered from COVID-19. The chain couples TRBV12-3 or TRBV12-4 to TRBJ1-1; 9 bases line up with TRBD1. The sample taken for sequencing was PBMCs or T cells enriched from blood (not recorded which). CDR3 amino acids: CASSQTGTGQAFF. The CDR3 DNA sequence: TGTGCCAGCAGCCAAACCGGGACAGGGCAGGCTTTCTTT.